Sequencing of this TCR beta chain was carried out in a study of T-cell memory formation after mild COVID-19. Study details: Among the donors, TCR clusters were largely specific to each donor. General study results and limits: Mainly CM and EM harbored the contracting CD4+ clones; mainly EMRA harbored the CD8+ ones. Clones that got smaller from day 15 to 85 had even CD4/CD8, while clones growing later tipped toward CD4+.

Per the germline V gene, CDR1 is SGHTA and CDR2 is FQGNSA. The CDR3 runs to 15 residues. V was pared by 5 bases and J by 0 bases, with 13 bases between. This clonotype has a handful of counts. The target antigen is unknown. Constant-segment primers served in 5'RACE that generated TCR alpha and TCR beta cDNA libraries bearing sample barcodes and UMIs. Using its own MiXCR run on the 5' RACE reads, TCRdb lists one record per CDR3 protein. The sample lists 350,000 to 450,000 distinct CDR3 sequences; 20% to 25% were seen once. The V gene is TRBV7-2, the J gene TRBJ1-1; the D is unclear. Specimen: PBMCs or a T cell subset sorted from them (not recorded which). The sequence came from an adult woman who had mild COVID-19 (a few samples of this study predate the infection). Cell type and time point are not known. The CDR3 nucleotides are TGTGCCAGCAGCCCAAGACCGATCATGAACACTGAAGCTTTCTTT. Translation gives CASSPRPIMNTEAFF. Filled out from reference TRBV7-2 and TRBJ1-1, the complete variable domain reads GAGVSQSPSNKVTEKGKDVELRCDPISGHTALYWYRQSLGQGLEFLIYFQGNSAPDKSGLPSDRFSAERTGGSVSTLTIQRTQQEDSAVYLCASSPRPIMNTEAFFGQGTRLTVV.